This TCR beta chain was sequenced for a study of regulatory T cells in long-lasting Graves disease. Study-level findings and limits: Public clonotype sharing was higher in persistent than newly diagnosed patients. The TCR repertoire of persistent Graves' patients was less diverse than that of newly diagnosed ones. TRBV28 was favored in persistent disease, as were TRBJ1-2 and TRBJ2-5.

Construction of TCR beta libraries relied on iRepertoire HTBI primers and on Arm-PCR targeting CDR3 regions. TCRdb used MiXCR to reprocess the multiplex PCR reads, holding one entry per CDR3 protein. The sample records about 460,000 distinct CDR3 sequences, approximately 23% being singletons. The sample's time point: persistent/refractory GD, antithyroid drugs over 5 years with positive TRAb. The TCR library used RNA extracted from PBMCs. A peripheral blood sample, approximately 10 milliliters in volume, was drawn into EDTA tubes. The germline CDR1 and CDR2 sequences are MDHEN and SYDVKM. With 5 bases removed from V and 7 bases from J, the gap between germline ends came to 15 bases. The CDR3 length is 15 residues. In this sample, this clonotype turned up many times. Its cognate antigen is unknown.

The sequencing used peripheral blood mononuclear cells (PBMCs), collected when the disease was refractory, from a patient treated with antithyroid drugs. J is TRBJ1-6 and V is TRBV28; the D gene is possibly TRBD1 (6 bases). This TCR was sampled from a female donor with Graves disease. This chain's CDR3 is CASSPYTGSNSPLHF. The CDR3 DNA reads TGTGCCAGCAGTCCTTACACAGGGTCCAATTCACCCCTCCACTTT. The full variable domain, with the rest looked up from reference TRBV28 and TRBJ1-6, is DVKVTQSSRYLVKRTGEKVFLECVQDMDHENMFWYRQDPGLGLRLIYFSYDVKMKEKGDIPEGYSVSREKKERFSLILESASTNQTSMYLCASSPYTGSNSPLHFGNGTRLTVT.